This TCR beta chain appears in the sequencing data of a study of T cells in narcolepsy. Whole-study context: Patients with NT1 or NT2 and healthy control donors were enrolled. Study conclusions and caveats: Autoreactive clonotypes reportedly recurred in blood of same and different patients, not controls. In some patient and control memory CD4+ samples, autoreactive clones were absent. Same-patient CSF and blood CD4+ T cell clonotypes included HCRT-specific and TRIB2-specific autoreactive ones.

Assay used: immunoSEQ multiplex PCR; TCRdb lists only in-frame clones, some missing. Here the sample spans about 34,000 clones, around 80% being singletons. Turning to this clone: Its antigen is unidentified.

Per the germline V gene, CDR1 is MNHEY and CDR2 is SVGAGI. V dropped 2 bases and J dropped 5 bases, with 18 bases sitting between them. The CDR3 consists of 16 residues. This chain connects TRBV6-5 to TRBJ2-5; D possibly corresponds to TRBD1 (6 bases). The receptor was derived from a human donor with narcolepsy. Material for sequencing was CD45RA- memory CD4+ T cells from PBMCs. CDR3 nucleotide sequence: TGTGCCAGCAGTTACCTAGAGACAGGCTTCGGGGAGACCCAGTACTTC. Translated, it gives CASSYLETGFGETQYF.